The 18 T cell receptor beta chains given below trace back to one sample, sequenced in a study of T-cell memory formation after mild COVID-19 (dated by TCRdb to the early 2020s). Preparation of the library involved 5' RACE. TCRdb lists the instrument as Illumina NovaSeq 6000. TCRdb ran its own pipeline on the public reads, namely fastp trimming at Q25 and MiXCR clone calling, and kept in-frame beta chains. Each record represents a unique CDR3 protein, reported with the most common genes and DNA among its rows. This sample gives 450,000 to 650,000 distinct CDR3 sequences in total; about 20% of them show up just once. Clones ranked in the top ten supply about 8.7% of the sample. Sequencing was performed on PBMCs or a T cell subset sorted from them (not recorded which). These receptors all come from an adult woman who had mild COVID-19 (a few samples of this study predate the infection). The sample titles of this study are shuffled in the database, so cell type and time point are left out; the donor was told from shared clones.

The chain couples TRBV5-1 to TRBJ1-2, with 11 bases matching TRBD1. In germline, CDR1 is SGHRS, CDR2 YFSETQ. The CDR3 sequence is 16 residues long. J gave up 2 bases and V 2 bases, and 5 bases lay outside the gene matches. In DNA, the CDR3 is TGCGCCAGCAGCTTCGGGACAGGGGGATACAACTATGGCTACACCTTC. The encoded protein is CASSFGTGGYNYGYTF. The full variable domain, rest sourced from reference TRBV5-1 and TRBJ1-2, is KAGVTQTPRYLIKTRGQQVTLSCSPISGHRSVSWYQQTPGQGLQFLFEYFSETQRNKGNFPGRFSGRQFSNSRSEMNVSTLELGDSALYLCASSFGTGGYNYGYTFGSGTRLTVV.

The V gene is TRBV7-2, the J gene TRBJ1-1; D possibly corresponds to TRBD1 (5 bases). The CDR3 has 13 amino acids. V shed 3 bases and J shed 8 bases, with 13 bases lying between them. Germline CDR1 reads SGHTA; CDR2 reads FQGNSA. The CDR3 loop reads CASSLDTLGEAFF. CDR3 bases: TGTGCCAGCAGCTTGGACACCCTCGGGGAAGCTTTCTTT.

The rearrangement joins TRBV24-1 to TRBJ2-1; unclear D gene. Per the germline V gene, CDR1 is KGHDR and CDR2 is SFDVKD. V lost 0 bases to trimming and J lost 9 bases, with 11 bases between them. The CDR3 covers 14 residues. The CDR3 bases are TGTGCCACCAGTGATTTGGGTTCGCTGGGTGAGCAGTTCTTC. It encodes CATSDLGSLGEQFF.

This sequence joins TRBV18 and TRBJ2-4; 7 nucleotides match TRBD2. The CDR3 has 15 residues. Trimming cost V 1 base and J 6 bases; bases outside gene matches: 6. Per germline, CDR1 KGHSH and CDR2 LQKENI. CDR3 loop: CASSPRLAGSNIQYF. CDR3 DNA sequence: TGTGCCAGCTCACCACGACTAGCTGGTTCAAACATTCAGTACTTC.

There are a few counts of this clonotype. The CDR3 here is CASSTTGVHYNEQFF. The CDR3 region has the DNA TGTGCCAGCAGTACTACAGGGGTGCACTACAATGAGCAGTTCTTC. V is TRBV6-5 and J is TRBJ2-1; 7 nucleotides match TRBD1. J gave up 3 bases and V 5 bases, and 7 bases lay outside the gene matches. Looked up from germline, CDR1 is MNHEY and CDR2 is SVGAGI. The CDR3 is 15 residues long.

The CDR3 spells CASAPGGSTYEQYF. CDR3 in DNA: TGTGCCAGTGCACCAGGGGGCTCGACCTACGAGCAGTACTTC. V and J are TRBV12-3 or TRBV12-4 and TRBJ2-7; 8 bases fit TRBD1. V lost 9 bases to trimming and J lost 2 bases; unmatched junction nucleotides: 9. The CDR3 contains 14 residues.

This clonotype appeared a few times. The rearrangement joins TRBV12-3 or TRBV12-4 to TRBJ2-7, with 9 bases aligning to TRBD1. V lost 7 bases to trimming and J lost 2 bases; unmatched junction nucleotides: 6. This CDR3 contains 14 residues. The CDR3 DNA follows: TGTGCCAGCAAGCCGGGACAGGGCGCCTACGAGCAGTACTTC. It yields the protein CASKPGQGAYEQYF.

This clonotype was counted between two and nine times. The CDR3 DNA is TGTGCCAGCAGCTCCGTATCTCAAGTTACGGCTGGCTACACCTTC. Amino acids: CASSSVSQVTAGYTF. The rearrangement joins TRBV7-6 to TRBJ1-2; D remains ambiguous. V lost 4 bases and J 7 bases, leaving 19 bases between the germline ends. CDR1 is SGHVS and CDR2 is FNYEAQ in the germline V gene. CDR3 length: 15 residues.

The genes are TRBV6-5 and TRBJ2-1, with D perhaps matching TRBD2 (5 bases). Trimming took 2 bases from V and 5 from J, leaving 10 bases between them. The germline gives CDR1 MNHEY, CDR2 SVGAGI. The CDR3 runs to 14 residues. The CDR3 nucleotides are TGTGCCAGCAGTTACGAGCGGAGAGACAATGAGCAGTTCTTC. Residues: CASSYERRDNEQFF.

V and J are TRBV7-3 and TRBJ2-3; the D is unclear. This CDR3 contains 12 residues. Trimming cost V 4 bases and J 5 bases, with 7 bases left between them. CDR1 is SGHTA and CDR2 is FQGTGA in the germline V gene. The CDR3 is CASSSIGDTQYF. In DNA, the CDR3 is TGTGCCAGCAGCTCCATCGGAGATACGCAGTATTTT. Supplemented by reference TRBV7-3 and TRBJ2-3, the full variable domain reads GAGVSQTPSNKVTEKGKYVELRCDPISGHTALYWYRQSLGQGPEFLIYFQGTGAADDSGLPNDRFFAVRPEGSVSTLKIQRTERGDSAVYLCASSSIGDTQYFGPGTRLTVL.

This clonotype turned up a few times. This chain joins TRBV5-1 and TRBJ1-2; tentatively, D is TRBD1 (6 bases). Looked up from germline, CDR1 is SGHRS and CDR2 is YFSETQ. CDR3 length: 14 residues. Trimming removed 0 bases from V and 4 bases from J, with 10 bases in between. CDR3 amino acids: CASSLDTGIYGYTF. CDR3 nucleotide sequence: TGCGCCAGCAGCTTGGATACAGGGATCTATGGCTACACCTTC.

This clonotype was seen a few times. The chain combines TRBV29-1 with TRBJ1-1; D uncertain. V lost 4 bases and J 1 base, leaving 7 bases between the germline ends. Germline V gene lookup returns CDR1 SQVTM and CDR2 ANQGSEA. There are 12 residues in the CDR3. In nucleotides, the CDR3 is TGCAGCGTTGGGCGGGGGAACACTGAAGCTTTCTTT. It encodes CSVGRGNTEAFF.

The chain uses TRBV7-2 and TRBJ2-1; D might be TRBD1 (6 bases). V was shortened by 2 bases and J by 0 bases, with 20 bases between the two germline ends. There are 19 residues in the CDR3. Germline CDR1 SGHTA, CDR2 FQGNSA. The CDR3 DNA is TGTGCCAGCAGCTTATGGGGACAAACCAAACCAAGCTCCTACAATGAGCAGTTCTTC. Translation gives CASSLWGQTKPSSYNEQFF.

This chain joins TRBV7-2 and TRBJ1-2, with a tentative D call TRBD1 (5 bases). V lost 3 bases and J 7 bases, leaving 12 bases between the germline ends. The length of the CDR3 is 13 residues. CDR1 is SGHTA, CDR2 FQGNSA, per germline. CDR3 DNA sequence: TGTGCCAGCAGCTTGTCCCGCGGGGGTGGCTACACCTTC. Its translation: CASSLSRGGGYTF.

This clonotype was detected a few times. The genes are TRBV28 and TRBJ1-4; TRBD1 matches at 8 bases. The CDR3 covers 15 residues. Losses at the gene ends were 5 bases for V and 4 bases for J; bases not matched to a gene: 6. Germline V gene lookup returns CDR1 MDHEN and CDR2 SYDVKM. This CDR3 is CASSPQDRDNEKLFF. The CDR3 nucleotides read TGTGCCAGCAGTCCGCAGGACAGGGATAATGAAAAACTGTTTTTT. The full variable domain, completed using reference TRBV28 and TRBJ1-4, is DVKVTQSSRYLVKRTGEKVFLECVQDMDHENMFWYRQDPGLGLRLIYFSYDVKMKEKGDIPEGYSVSREKKERFSLILESASTNQTSMYLCASSPQDRDNEKLFFGSGTQLSVL.

This chain joins TRBV7-9 and TRBJ2-5; 10 positions agree with TRBD2. Germline CDR1 reads SEHNR; CDR2 reads FQNEAQ (reference sequence). The CDR3 totals 16 residues. With V trimmed by 4 bases and J by 2 bases, 7 bases remained unmatched. CDR3 residues: CASSSRILAGQETQYF. The CDR3 bases are TGTGCCAGCAGCTCCAGAATACTAGCGGGGCAAGAGACCCAGTACTTC.

This clonotype was seen more than once but under ten times. The CDR3 nucleotides are TGTGCCAGCAGCCAAGACTGGGTCGGGGACAGCGCATACGAGCAGTACTTC. Its protein product is CASSQDWVGDSAYEQYF. The rearrangement uses TRBV14 and TRBJ2-7; the match to TRBD1 covers 7 bases. CDR3 length equals 17 residues. J was trimmed by 4 bases and V by 0 bases; bases with no gene match: 12. Germline lookup yields CDR1 SGHDN and CDR2 FVKESK.

V and J are TRBV6-5 and TRBJ1-2; D is undetermined. The CDR3 is made up of 14 amino acids. The germline CDR1 and CDR2 sequences are MNHEY and SVGAGI. Trimming took 2 bases from V and 4 from J, leaving 11 bases between them. CDR3 in DNA: TGTGCCAGCAGTTACCGGGCAGGCGGCTATGGCTACACCTTC. Its protein product is CASSYRAGGYGYTF.